This T cell receptor (beta chain) was identified in a study of blood T cells in healthy people across ages (dated by TCRdb to about 2015). In the study overall: Template switching captured roughly one uniquely barcoded TCR beta cDNA molecule per two T cells in model experiments. To avoid experimental bias, donors of different ages were distributed randomly across sequencing lanes. For two donors (one aged 18 to 29 and one aged 80 or older), the study analyzed two additional independent replicas of 1 million unique cDNA reads from the same blood draw. The donors were divided into four age groups: young (average approximately 17 years), middle-aged (approximately 39), aged (about 60) and long-lived (roughly 86). Age-related changes in TCR beta repertoire diversity were measured in the study by deep sequencing normalized with unique cDNA molecular identifiers.

General conclusions and limits of the study: Estimates of total diversity from one million sequenced T cells were regarded as lower bounds and underestimates. Conclusive comparison of naive and antigen-experienced compartments was prevented by the profiling of bulk unsorted PBMCs. Compared with the aged group, the long-lived group had more naive CD4+ T cells, fewer expanded clones and increased TCR diversity, suggesting age selection. As age increased, observed TCR beta diversity per million T cells dropped in a roughly linear way, and a significant reduction was already evident by age 40. Observed TCR beta diversity correlated strongly with the percentage of naive T cells measured by flow cytometry. The CMV infection status of donors was not known, potentially confounding age-related changes in expanded clonotypes.

Donors were a few dozen systemically healthy Caucasian individuals from Russia aged roughly 6 to 95 years. Each donor gave 8 to 10 milliliters of peripheral blood, drawn into EDTA-treated Vacutainer tubes. Ficoll-Paque density-gradient centrifugation was used to isolate PBMCs, with at least 7 million per sample. Total RNA was extracted from PBMCs with Trizol reagent, with at least 6 micrograms obtained per sample. For every donor, flow cytometry on a PBMC aliquot measured the percentage of naive CD45RAhigh/CD27high T cells. The germline V gene provides CDR1 LGHNA and CDR2 YNFKEQ. Measured from the cysteine to the phenylalanine, the CDR3 is 16 residues long. Here the CDR3 DNA is all that survives: 48 bases in frame from base 1. Trimming accounts for 4 bases at V and 6 bases at J, while the number of junction bases matched to no gene is 10. With regard to this clonotype: There is no known antigen for this receptor. There are no base qualities to consult, and no much larger clone falls within one base.

Libraries were constructed by 5' RACE. The instrument given in TCRdb is Illumina HiSeq 2500. A second PCR of 7 to 11 cycles was performed with a sample-barcoded 5' primer and a J-beta primer mix. A unique molecular identifier was introduced onto each TCR beta cDNA molecule by a template-switch 5' adaptor carrying 12 random nucleotides. Each sample yielded at least 2.5 million CDR3-containing paired-end reads. First-strand cDNA synthesis was performed from all RNA using the Mint cDNA synthesis kit, with priming by a TRBC-specific oligonucleotide. Following uracil-DNA glycosylase treatment, a first 18-cycle PCR with universal primers M1SS and BC2_uni_R was performed on all cDNA. The original pipeline was this. For normalization, 1 million high-quality reads, each with a distinct molecular identifier, were randomly selected from each sample. Reads with shared molecular identifiers were discarded instead of being binned into consensus sequences. MiTCR, set to a Q25 quality threshold and the strictest error-elimination algorithm, was used for CDR3 identification, clonotype clustering and error correction. A nonparametric unseen species model with Euler transformation was used to estimate a lower bound on total TCR beta diversity. The public reads were quality trimmed at Q25 with fastp and then assembled into clones with MiXCR by TCRdb, keeping productive beta chains. Each entry merges the rows of one CDR3 protein and shows their most common DNA and genes. Here the V and J calls rest on TCRdb's processing, not on the authors' analysis. In all, the sample holds approximately 360,000 distinct CDR3 sequences, and approximately 47% of those were seen once. 45% to 55% of the sample is taken by the ten largest.

Recombination linked TRBV4-2 to TRBJ2-1, with 9 bases matching TRBD1. The sequencing sample was made of blood. This clonotype was obtained from a man between 60 and 70 years old in good health. The DNA is TGTGCCAGCAGCCCACAGGGGGCAAGACATGGCAATGAGCAGTTCTTC. This sequence encodes CASSPQGARHGNEQFF.